One and the same sample provided the 21 T cell receptor beta chains below, sequenced in a study of T cell repertoires in cytomegalovirus infection. Their antigens remain unidentified. TCRdb re-called the reads through MiXCR, storing one row per CDR3 protein. The sample has approximately 1,000,000 distinct CDR3 sequences, around 30% seen once. The specimen comprised cultured CD8+ T cells from PBMCs, sampled from culture after CMV antigen stimulation. These TCRs come from a human donor in good health (CMV status not recorded). Some clones in this sample may be carry-over from other donors' samples.

This chain connects TRBV19 to TRBJ2-1, with D possibly TRBD1 on 6 matching bases. The CDR3 runs to 15 residues. V lost 6 bases and J 6 bases, leaving 18 bases between the germline ends. The germline V gene encodes CDR1 LNHDA and CDR2 SQIVND (reference sequence). CDR3 DNA: TGTGCCAGTAGCCCTGGGGGCATGGGAATCAATGAGCAGTTCTTC. Translating it yields CASSPGGMGINEQFF.

V usage is TRBV9 and J usage is TRBJ1-1; D gene uncertain. Germline CDR1 reads SGDLS; CDR2 reads YYNGEE. The CDR3 contains 13 residues. Trimming took 0 bases from V and 8 from J, leaving 11 bases between them. The CDR3 region is CASSVEASIEAFF. CDR3 sequence (DNA): TGTGCCAGCAGCGTAGAGGCGAGCATAGAAGCTTTCTTT.

The CDR3 sequence: CASSPNDRGPTYEQYF. The DNA for the CDR3 is TGTGCCAGCTCACCGAACGACAGGGGGCCTACCTACGAGCAGTACTTC. J is TRBJ2-7 and V is TRBV18, with TRBD1 identical over 10 bases. Looked up from germline, CDR1 is KGHSH and CDR2 is LQKENI. The junction had 7 bases not matched to a gene; V was cut back by 3 bases and J by 2 bases. This CDR3 comprises 16 residues.

This clonotype was recorded a few times. The chain joins TRBV7-6 to TRBJ2-2; 7 bases map to TRBD1. Unmatched junction bases numbered 4, after V lost 7 bases and J lost 2 bases. The germline CDR1 and CDR2 sequences are SGHVS and FNYEAQ. CDR3 length: 14 residues. The CDR3 region has the DNA TGTGCCAGCAAAGACAGGGCCAACACCGGGGAGCTGTTTTTT. This gives the protein CASKDRANTGELFF.

This clonotype has a handful of counts. This chain joins TRBV15 and TRBJ2-7; a weak D match, TRBD1 (6 bases). Germline V gene data show CDR1 as LNHNV and CDR2 as YYDKDF (reference sequence). Between the trimmed V and J ends, which lost 3 bases and 2 bases, there was a span of 11 bases. The CDR3 spans 14 residues. This chain's CDR3 is CATSRTTGTYEQYF. CDR3 sequence (DNA): TGTGCCACCAGCAGGACGACAGGAACCTACGAGCAGTACTTC.

The table lists this clonotype with a few counts. The chain carries TRBV6-2 or TRBV6-3 and TRBJ2-1; 14 bases fit TRBD2. The V and J ends lost 6 bases and 3 bases, in that order; junction bases with no gene match: 4. The CDR3 sequence is 16 residues long. Looked up from germline, CDR1 is MNHEY and CDR2 is SVGEGT. The CDR3 spells CASRPGLAGDYNEQFF. The CDR3 DNA is TGTGCCAGCAGACCGGGACTAGCGGGGGACTACAATGAGCAGTTCTTC.

The chain employs TRBV24-1 and TRBJ2-7; D unresolved. The CDR3 extends over 12 amino acids. Trimming shortened V by 4 bases and J by 6 bases, and 9 bases separated the two germline ends. Germline CDR1 reads KGHDR; CDR2 reads SFDVKD. CDR3 sequence (DNA): TGTGCCACCAGTGACCCCAGTTCCGAGCAGTACGTC. It specifies CATSDPSSEQYV.

V gene TRBV9 combines with J gene TRBJ1-2, with D possibly being TRBD1 (6 bases). The length of the CDR3 is 14 residues. The ends were cut back, 5 bases at V and 4 bases at J, with 15 bases in the middle. CDR1 is SGDLS and CDR2 is YYNGEE in the germline V gene. CDR3 nucleotides: TGTGCCAGCAGTAAAAACAGGGTTCCCTATGGCTACACCTTC. Its protein is CASSKNRVPYGYTF.

Ten or more counts support this clonotype. This sequence joins TRBV7-6 and TRBJ2-2; D is ambiguous. The germline CDR1 and CDR2 sequences are SGHVS and FNYEAQ. The CDR3 spans 13 residues. The V end was cut by 11 bases, the J end by 5 bases, with 15 bases between. The CDR3 nucleotides are TGTGCCGTTTCCGAAACCTTAACCGGGGAGCTGTTTTTT. Translation: CAVSETLTGELFF.

This clonotype was seen only a few times. CDR3 loop: CASSLDLSRGDEQFF. The CDR3 nucleotides are TGTGCCAGCAGCTTAGATTTGTCTCGGGGCGATGAGCAGTTCTTC. The chain links TRBV11-3 to TRBJ2-1; D could derive from TRBD1 or TRBD2 (5 bases each). Trimming removed 0 bases from V and 8 bases from J, with 14 bases in between. Germline loops: CDR1 SGHNT, CDR2 YENEEA. This CDR3 region has 15 residues.

The chain uses TRBV4-3 and TRBJ2-5, with D possibly being TRBD1 (6 bases). The CDR3 has 18 residues. Trimming removed 0 bases at V and 5 bases at J, with 22 bases between. The germline gives CDR1 LGHNA, CDR2 YSLEER. For the CDR3, the DNA is TGCGCCAGCAGCCAAGATTCAGTCATCGCCAGGGGCAGCGAGACCCAGTACTTC. Amino acid sequence: CASSQDSVIARGSETQYF.

The chain is built from TRBV15 and TRBJ2-1, with TRBD2 as a possible D gene (5 bases). The germline gives CDR1 LNHNV, CDR2 YYDKDF (reference sequence). This CDR3 region has 14 residues. V gave up 0 bases and J gave up 7 bases, with 10 bases separating them. The CDR3 sequence is CATSRDLLGNEQFF. CDR3 bases: TGTGCCACCAGCAGAGATCTACTAGGTAATGAGCAGTTCTTC.

This chain uses TRBV5-4 with TRBJ2-1; 7 bases are a match to TRBD2. CDR3 length equals 16 residues. Trimming cost V 5 bases and J 3 bases; bases outside gene matches: 11. Germline assignment: CDR1 SGHNT and CDR2 YYREEE (reference sequence). The DNA of the CDR3 is TGTGCCAGCAGAATGAACGATGGGGGGGTCTACAATGAGCAGTTCTTC. As protein: CASRMNDGGVYNEQFF.

V gene TRBV5-1 combines with J gene TRBJ1-1; 7 bases line up with TRBD1. CDR1 and CDR2 (germline): SGHRS, YFSETQ. The CDR3 length is 14 residues. V shed 4 bases, J shed 5 bases, and the junction held 8 bases outside the gene matches. CDR3 DNA sequence: TGCGCCAGCAGCCCGGACAGGTATTTTACTGAAGCTTTCTTT. It encodes CASSPDRYFTEAFF. Variable domain in full (rest from reference TRBV5-1 and TRBJ1-1): KAGVTQTPRYLIKTRGQQVTLSCSPISGHRSVSWYQQTPGQGLQFLFEYFSETQRNKGNFPGRFSGRQFSNSRSEMNVSTLELGDSALYLCASSPDRYFTEAFFGQGTRLTVV.

This clonotype was counted a few times. The chain uses TRBV12-3 or TRBV12-4 and TRBJ2-5; D may be TRBD2 (6 bases). The CDR3 covers 13 residues. With 6 bases removed from V and 0 bases from J, the gap between germline ends came to 8 bases. The CDR3 here is CASRTGDQETQYF. The CDR3 DNA is TGTGCCAGCAGGACGGGGGACCAAGAGACCCAGTACTTC.

The chain recombines TRBV5-5 with TRBJ2-1, with D tentatively TRBD1 (5 bases). CDR3 size: 13 residues. CDR1 and CDR2 from the germline V gene are SGHKS and YYEKEE (reference sequence). Trimming removed 4 bases at V and 6 bases at J, with 11 bases between. Written as DNA, the CDR3 is TGTGCCAGCAGCGTGACAGTTACCAATGAGCAGTTCTTC. Residues: CASSVTVTNEQFF.

The V and J genes are TRBV7-6 and TRBJ1-6, with a possible D match to TRBD1 (5 bases). The CDR3 spans 13 residues. CDR1 and CDR2 (germline): SGHVS, FNYEAQ. Trimming shortened V by 5 bases and J by 10 bases, and 12 bases separated the two germline ends. CDR3 loop: CASSQEKGSPLHF. In nucleotides, the CDR3 is TGTGCCAGCAGCCAGGAAAAGGGGTCACCCCTCCACTTT.

The rearrangement links TRBV19 to TRBJ1-1; possibly TRBD1 for D (5 bases). The CDR3 has 12 residues. The V end lost 7 bases, the J end lost 6 bases, and 12 bases lay between the germline ends. The V gene's germline CDR1 is LNHDA and CDR2 SQIVND (reference sequence). Here the CDR3 DNA reads TGTGCCAGTATGGGGGGACTACCTGAAGCTTTCTTT. Its translation: CASMGGLPEAFF.

J is TRBJ1-1 and V is TRBV4-2; D unresolved. This CDR3 region has 14 residues. V was trimmed by 4 bases and J by 1 base, leaving 10 bases between them. Germline CDR1 LGHNA, CDR2 YNFKEQ. The CDR3 spells CASSPGYSNTEAFF. As DNA, the CDR3 is TGTGCCAGCAGCCCCGGTTACTCGAACACTGAAGCTTTCTTT.

This chain connects TRBV5-1 to TRBJ1-1, with TRBD1 matching over 10 bases. The ends lost 3 bases at V and 7 bases at J; junction bases unmatched: 6. Germline CDR1 and CDR2: SGHRS and YFSETQ. The CDR3 is 14 residues long. In nucleotides, the CDR3 is TGCGCCAGCAGCTCCAGGACAGGGGGTAGTGAAGCTTTCTTT. Protein product: CASSSRTGGSEAFF.

This clonotype was seen a handful of times. This rearrangement joins TRBV29-1 to TRBJ2-2; no clear D. Between the trimmed V and J ends, which lost 2 bases and 4 bases, there was a span of 2 bases. The V gene's germline CDR1 is SQVTM and CDR2 ANQGSEA. The CDR3 spans 11 residues. CDR3 DNA sequence: TGCAGCGTTGAATTCACCGGGGAGCTGTTTTTT. It yields the protein CSVEFTGELFF.